This TCR beta chain originates from a study of Ad26.COV2.S vaccination and SARS-CoV-2 variants. On the study more broadly: Donor allocation was to the COV1001 Ad26.COV2.S trial arm.

The method was immunoSEQ multiplex PCR; TCRdb's version includes in-frame clones alone and lacks a portion of them. There are about 480,000 clones in the sample; 87% occur only once, and 9.5% to 15% lies in the top ten. The sample's treatment: about 20 received Ad26.COV2.S at low or high dose, single or two shots; 5 received placebo; per-sample allocation not given. Samples analyzed were those drawn on day 63 after the first vaccine or placebo injection. Wuhan-strain spike was delivered by a replication-incompetent Ad26 vector. The ends lost 3 bases at V and 0 bases at J; junction bases unmatched: 10. Germline V gene data show CDR1 as GTSNPN and CDR2 as SVGIG (reference sequence). The CDR3 is 16 residues long.

The source of this sequence is a person aged 18 to 65 who received the Ad26.COV2.S COVID-19 vaccine or a placebo. This rearrangement joins TRBV30 to TRBJ1-1, with 7 bases identical to TRBD1. Source: peripheral blood, taken in a trial of Ad26.COV2.S vaccine versus placebo. The CDR3 bases are TGTGCCTGGAGCCCCCGGACAGGAACCTTGAACACTGAAGCTTTCTTT. The encoded protein is CAWSPRTGTLNTEAFF.